Below are 9 T cell receptor beta chains sequenced from a single sample in a study of spatial heterogeneity in lung cancer. Whole-study findings and limits: Tumor mutation count correlated with how many alpha and beta TCRs expanded intratumorally.

TCRdb passed the 5' RACE reads through MiXCR, listing each CDR3 protein once. The sample has about 10,000 distinct CDR3 sequences, around 12% seen once. Antigen specificity for these receptors is unknown. The time point: sample taken at primary tumor resection. Source: lung tumor tissue, taken at surgery. The receptors stem from a male donor with early-stage non-small cell lung cancer.

This clonotype came up many times. A library made for alpha chains picked up this beta chain off target, so its size means little. The chain is built from TRBV5-1 and TRBJ2-7, with D perhaps matching TRBD1 or TRBD2 (6 bases each). The CDR3 is 15 residues long. The germline V gene encodes CDR1 SGHRS and CDR2 YFSETQ. V was trimmed by 4 bases and J by 2 bases, leaving 16 bases between them. The CDR3 DNA reads TGCGCCAGCAGCCCCACTGGCGGGACAACCTACGAGCAGTACTTC. Translated, it gives CASSPTGGTTYEQYF. The whole variable domain, remainder taken from reference TRBV5-1 and TRBJ2-7, is KAGVTQTPRYLIKTRGQQVTLSCSPISGHRSVSWYQQTPGQGLQFLFEYFSETQRNKGNFPGRFSGRQFSNSRSEMNVSTLELGDSALYLCASSPTGGTTYEQYFGPGTRLTVT.

This clonotype was counted at least ten times. Because the library targeted alpha chains, this beta chain is an off-target read whose size means little. The V and J genes are TRBV3-1 and TRBJ2-7; D perhaps matches TRBD2 (5 bases). This CDR3 contains 16 residues. Trimming shortened V by 0 bases and J by 0 bases, and 12 bases separated the two germline ends. CDR1 is LGHDT and CDR2 is YNNKEL in the germline V gene (reference sequence). CDR3 in amino acids: CASSQDLVLGSYEQYF. CDR3 DNA sequence: TGTGCCAGCAGCCAAGATCTGGTACTAGGCTCCTACGAGCAGTACTTC.

This clonotype has at least ten counts. This beta chain is an unintended read in a library built for alpha chains; its size means little. The chain is built from TRBV30 and TRBJ2-4; 9 nucleotides line up with TRBD2. The CDR3 loop spans 19 amino acids. Trimming at V came to 4 bases and at J to 1 base, leaving 17 bases not matched to a gene. The germline V gene has CDR1 GTSNPN and CDR2 SVGIG (reference sequence). CDR3 nucleotides: TGTGCCTGGAACGGGGCTAGCGGGAAAAGAGAAGGGGCCAAAAACATTCAGTACTTC. This codes for CAWNGASGKREGAKNIQYF.

Turning to this clonotype: Within a library made for alpha chains, this beta chain is off target, and its count is uninformative. V is TRBV4-1 and J is TRBJ2-3; the match to TRBD2 covers 14 bases. The CDR3 is 18 residues long. The germline gives CDR1 MGHRA, CDR2 YSYEKL. Trimming cost V 4 bases and J 3 bases; bases outside gene matches: 9. CDR3 bases: TGCGCCAGCAGCCCGAGAGGACTAGCGGGGGGAGTAACAGATACGCAGTATTTT. The encoded protein is CASSPRGLAGGVTDTQYF.

In its sample, this clonotype ranks as medium-sized (0.01 to 0.1%). A library prepared for alpha chains yielded this beta chain as an off-target read; its size is of little meaning. The V gene is TRBV20-1, the J gene TRBJ2-1, with 7 bases that match TRBD2. CDR1 is DFQATT and CDR2 is SNEGSKA in the germline V gene (reference sequence). The CDR3 extends over 17 amino acids. CDR3 sequence (DNA): TGCACCGCTGGGCGGGAGATCGGCACTAGCCAATCGACGGAGCAGTTCTTC. This encodes CTAGREIGTSQSTEQFF.

This clonotype was seen many times. This beta chain is a stray read from a library made for alpha chains; its abundance is not meaningful. V is TRBV2 and J is TRBJ2-4; TRBD1 aligns across 7 bases. This CDR3 has 13 residues. Germline CDR1 SNHLY, CDR2 FYNNEI. Unmatched junction bases numbered 3, after V lost 8 bases and J lost 2 bases. The CDR3 sequence is CASGTVTKNIQYF. In nucleotides, the CDR3 is TGTGCCAGCGGGACAGTAACCAAAAACATTCAGTACTTC. Variable domain in full (rest from reference TRBV2 and TRBJ2-4): EPEVTQTPSHQVTQMGQEVILRCVPISNHLYFYWYRQILGQKVEFLVSFYNNEISEKSEIFDDQFSVERPDGSNFTLKIRSTKLEDSAMYFCASGTVTKNIQYFGAGTRLSVL.

This clonotype was detected ten times or more. The junction departs from the called germline gene at one end, perhaps through a read error. A library made for alpha chains picked up this beta chain off target, so its size means little. The rearrangement joins TRBV27 to TRBJ1-1; D possibly corresponds to TRBD1 (6 bases). The CDR3 is 16 amino acids. Germline-derived CDR1 and CDR2 are MNHEY and SMNVEV (reference sequence). CDR3 nucleotide sequence: TGTGCCAGCACTTTAAGGTGGACCGGCCCAGGGGCTGAAGCTTTCTTT. As protein: CASTLRWTGPGAEAFF.

This clonotype was detected ten times or more. In a library made to pick up alpha chains, this beta chain is a stray read with a size that means little. CDR3 sequence reads: CASSGGSLAGALDEQFF. As DNA, the CDR3 is TGTGCCAGCAGCGGGGGTTCGTTAGCGGGAGCCCTGGATGAGCAGTTCTTC. The genes are TRBV12-3 or TRBV12-4 and TRBJ2-1, with 9 bases identical to TRBD2. V gave up 6 bases and J gave up 8 bases; unmatched junction bases: 17. This CDR3 comprises 17 residues.

About this clonotype: This beta chain appears as a stray read in a library generated for alpha chains; its size is not informative. J is TRBJ1-2 and V is TRBV12-3 or TRBV12-4, with a tentative D call TRBD1 (5 bases). The CDR3 spans 15 residues. V dropped 1 base and J dropped 2 bases, with 11 bases sitting between them. The CDR3 coding sequence is TGTGCCAGCAGTTTAGATGGGCCAGGGAACTATGGCTACACCTTC. It encodes CASSLDGPGNYGYTF.